Shown below are 16 T cell receptor beta chains from a single sample sequenced in a study of HIV-infected children after antiretroviral therapy interruption. A 3' RACE protocol on RNA, with unique molecular identifiers, produced the TCR library. MiXCR was run by TCRdb on the 3' RACE reads, yielding one entry per CDR3 protein. Counted here are about 89,000 distinct CDR3 sequences, around 6.9% occurring once; the ten biggest clones make up about 1.1%. Noted treatment: PENTA 11 planned treatment interruption arm or continuous ART arm. This sample comprised CD45RA+ CD4+ T cells from PBMCs, pooled from several time points, obtained from a donor given antiretroviral therapy, either interrupted or continuous. The subset is: naive CD4+ CD45RA+ CD45RO- T cells. These receptor sequences come from a pool of human donors with HIV.

This clonotype came up many times. This sequence joins TRBV7-9 and TRBJ2-7, with D unresolved. Germline V gene sequence: CDR1 SEHNR, CDR2 FQNEAQ (reference sequence). Trimming removed 2 bases at V and 2 bases at J, with 7 bases between. The CDR3 is 13 amino acids. The CDR3 coding sequence is TGTGCCAGCAGCTTACAGATTACCTACGAGCAGTACTTC. It specifies CASSLQITYEQYF.

This clonotype was detected many times. V gene TRBV28 combines with J gene TRBJ2-5; TRBD1 agrees at 10 bases. Unmatched junction bases numbered 4, after V lost 5 bases and J lost 10 bases. Germline assignment: CDR1 MDHEN and CDR2 SYDVKM. This CDR3 comprises 12 residues. The CDR3 protein is CASSLGQGGQYF. DNA for the CDR3: TGTGCCAGCAGTCTTGGACAGGGGGGCCAGTACTTC.

This clonotype was picked up many times. This chain links TRBV7-9 with TRBJ1-1; TRBD1 agrees at 12 bases. Trimming removed 5 bases from V and 4 bases from J; junction bases left unmatched: 2. The germline CDR1 and CDR2 sequences are SEHNR and FQNEAQ (reference sequence). The CDR3 sequence is 14 residues long. CDR3 region: CASSRDRGPTEAFF. CDR3 DNA sequence: TGTGCCAGCAGCCGGGACAGGGGGCCCACTGAAGCTTTCTTT.

The gene calls are TRBV6-1 and TRBJ2-3; 8 nucleotides agree with TRBD2. J lost 5 bases, V lost 7 bases, and 14 bases had no gene match. CDR1 and CDR2 from the germline V gene are MNHNS and SASEGT. This CDR3 comprises 16 residues. CDR3 sequence: CASTNQPGLVIDTQYF. The CDR3 nucleotides are TGTGCCAGCACCAACCAACCGGGACTAGTCATAGATACGCAGTATTTT.

This clonotype is deemed medium-sized. The chain combines TRBV20-1 with TRBJ1-5; TRBD1 is a possible D gene (6 bases). Germline-derived CDR1 and CDR2 are DFQATT and SNEGSKA (reference sequence). The CDR3 extends over 16 amino acids. Trimming pared 0 bases from V and 2 bases from J, leaving 14 bases between. DNA of the CDR3: TGCAGTGCTAGAGATCGGTTTGAGGGGGGCAATCAGCCCCAGCATTTT. Translating it yields CSARDRFEGGNQPQHF.

This clonotype occurred many times. This chain connects TRBV28 to TRBJ1-1, with no clear D. Germline V gives CDR1 MDHEN, CDR2 SYDVKM. This CDR3 is 12 amino acids long. The V end lost 1 base, the J end lost 10 bases, and 10 bases lay between the germline ends. CDR3 coding DNA: TGTGCCAGCAGTTTATCGGGCCGAGGAGCTTTCTTT. It codes for CASSLSGRGAFF. The full variable domain, rest sourced from reference TRBV28 and TRBJ1-1, is DVKVTQSSRYLVKRTGEKVFLECVQDMDHENMFWYRQDPGLGLRLIYFSYDVKMKEKGDIPEGYSVSREKKERFSLILESASTNQTSMYLCASSLSGRGAFFGQGTRLTVV.

In its sample, this clonotype was seen many times. The chain carries TRBV20-1 and TRBJ2-1, with D unresolved. Per germline, CDR1 DFQATT and CDR2 SNEGSKA (reference sequence). V was trimmed by 3 bases and J by 1 base, leaving 4 bases between them. CDR3 length equals 12 residues. DNA for the CDR3: TGCAGTGCTAGGCATTCCTACAATGAGCAGTTCTTC. Its protein is CSARHSYNEQFF.

This clonotype was recorded at least ten times. The J gene is TRBJ2-1, the V gene TRBV5-1, with TRBD2 as a possible D gene (6 bases). This CDR3 spans 13 amino acids. Between the trimmed V and J ends, which lost 1 base and 8 bases, there was a span of 10 bases. Germline-derived CDR1 and CDR2 are SGHRS and YFSETQ. The CDR3 is CASSLSSVYEQFF. The CDR3 DNA is TGCGCCAGCAGCTTGTCTAGCGTCTATGAGCAGTTCTTC. Looking up the rest from reference TRBV5-1 and TRBJ2-1 gives the full variable domain: KAGVTQTPRYLIKTRGQQVTLSCSPISGHRSVSWYQQTPGQGLQFLFEYFSETQRNKGNFPGRFSGRQFSNSRSEMNVSTLELGDSALYLCASSLSSVYEQFFGPGTRLTVL.

This clonotype has ten or more counts. The gene calls are TRBV12-3 or TRBV12-4 and TRBJ1-1, with D unresolved. Trimming removed 5 bases from V and 0 bases from J, with 7 bases in between. The CDR3 totals 13 residues. The chain's CDR3 is CASSETVNTEAFF. The DNA for the CDR3 is TGTGCCAGCAGTGAGACCGTGAACACTGAAGCTTTCTTT.

This clonotype was detected many times. The V and J genes are TRBV10-2 and TRBJ2-1; no clear D. Trimming shortened V by 7 bases and J by 9 bases, and 22 bases separated the two germline ends. The CDR3 has 15 residues. Germline lookup yields CDR1 WSHSY and CDR2 SAAADI. CDR3 sequence reads: CASNPATSYGSEQFF. The DNA for the CDR3 is TGCGCCAGCAATCCGGCGACCTCCTACGGTAGTGAGCAGTTCTTC.

This clonotype was counted a few times. The chain couples TRBV18 to TRBJ2-1; D is possibly TRBD1 or TRBD2 (5 bases each). V lost 5 bases, J lost 7 bases, and 18 bases lay in between. There are 15 residues in the CDR3. The germline V gene encodes CDR1 KGHSH and CDR2 LQKENI. The chain's CDR3 is CASSRVGTLENEQFF. The CDR3, as DNA: TGTGCCAGCTCAAGGGTCGGGACCCTGGAAAATGAGCAGTTCTTC.

This clonotype was found many times. The chain has TRBV15 and TRBJ1-2, with D perhaps matching TRBD1 (6 bases). This CDR3 region has 15 residues. Between the trimmed V and J ends, which lost 0 bases and 4 bases, there was a span of 12 bases. CDR1 is LNHNV, CDR2 YYDKDF, per germline (reference sequence). CDR3 protein: CATSRDPLGAYGYTF. The CDR3 bases are TGTGCCACCAGCAGAGATCCCTTGGGGGCCTATGGCTACACCTTC.

The J gene is TRBJ2-7, the V gene TRBV29-1, with no clear D. CDR3 length: 12 amino acids. In germline, CDR1 is SQVTM, CDR2 ANQGSEA. The ends were cut back, 3 bases at V and 4 bases at J, with 10 bases in the middle. The CDR3 here is CSVDDGPYEQYF. Written as DNA, the CDR3 is TGCAGCGTTGACGACGGTCCATACGAGCAGTACTTC.

This clonotype was recorded at least ten times. V and J are TRBV5-8 and TRBJ2-7; 8 positions agree with TRBD1. V lost 2 bases and J lost 2; bases outside the gene matches: 6. Germline CDR1 and CDR2: SGHTS and YDEGEE. The CDR3 loop spans 15 amino acids. The CDR3 region has the DNA TGTGCCAGCAGCTTCGGGGACAGGAGAGCCTACGAGCAGTACTTC. Translated, it gives CASSFGDRRAYEQYF.

This clonotype was seen many times. The rearrangement joins TRBV7-2 to TRBJ2-2, with D possibly being TRBD1 (5 bases). Germline loops: CDR1 SGHTA, CDR2 FQGNSA. The CDR3 loop spans 16 amino acids. V lost 7 bases and J 5 bases, leaving 20 bases between the germline ends. The CDR3 region has the DNA TGTGCCAGCACAGGGCGGAGACCCTTAAGGACCGGGGAGCTGTTTTTT. The encoded protein is CASTGRRPLRTGELFF.

The rearrangement links TRBV12-3 or TRBV12-4 to TRBJ2-7, with no clear D. The CDR3 is 15 residues long. V lost 8 bases to trimming and J lost 1 base, with 18 bases between them. In DNA, the CDR3 is TGTGCCAGCTGCGAGGTGGGCAGGTGTTCCTACGAGCAGTACTTC. This encodes CASCEVGRCSYEQYF.